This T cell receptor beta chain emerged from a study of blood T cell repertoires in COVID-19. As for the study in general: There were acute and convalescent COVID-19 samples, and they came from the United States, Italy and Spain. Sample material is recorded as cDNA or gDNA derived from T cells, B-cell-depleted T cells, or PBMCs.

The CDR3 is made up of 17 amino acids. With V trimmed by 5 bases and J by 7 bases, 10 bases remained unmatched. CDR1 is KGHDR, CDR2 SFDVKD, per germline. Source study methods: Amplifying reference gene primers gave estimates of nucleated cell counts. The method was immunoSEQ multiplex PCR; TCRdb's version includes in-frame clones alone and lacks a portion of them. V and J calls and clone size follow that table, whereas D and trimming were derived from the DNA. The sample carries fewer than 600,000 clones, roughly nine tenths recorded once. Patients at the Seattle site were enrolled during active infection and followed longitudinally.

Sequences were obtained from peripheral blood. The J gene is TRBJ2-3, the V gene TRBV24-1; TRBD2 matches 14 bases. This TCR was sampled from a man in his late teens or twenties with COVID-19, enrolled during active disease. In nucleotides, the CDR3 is TGTGCCACCAGTGGGCCGGGACTAGCGGGAGTTATTAATACGCAGTATTTT. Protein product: CATSGPGLAGVINTQYF.